These T cell receptor beta chains were read from a single sample in a study of OX40 agonist ivuxolimab in advanced cancers. Libraries were prepared by immunoSEQ multiplex PCR; TCRdb keeps only in-frame clonotypes and omits some of them. The sample holds tens of thousands of clones; 84% are singletons and the top ten take about 50%. The source was CD4+ or CD8+ T cells sorted from blood, collected in a trial of the OX40 agonist ivuxolimab. The source is an adult with an advanced solid tumor such as melanoma, head and neck, liver or kidney cancer. Each CDR3 is given without its conserved first and last residue. Only part of the rows carry a size: once, few, many, or a class if the clone is expanded.

size,V,J,CDR3
NA,TRBV9,TRBJ1-2,ASSPGTYGYT
NA,TRBV4-3,TRBJ2-5,ASSQDWAPQETQY
once,TRBV28,TRBJ1-5,ASSLGVNQPQH
NA,TRBV13,TRBJ1-1,ASSLGGSLLNTEAF
NA,TRBV28,TRBJ1-5,ASSLDSGGNQPQH
NA,TRBV6-6,TRBJ2-7,ASTLASAYEQY
NA,TRBV28,TRBJ2-5,ASSFLAGVSVETQY
NA,TRBV28,TRBJ2-1,ARRGGYNEQF
NA,TRBV30,TRBJ2-7,AWSVRPGGSYEQY
NA,TRBV4-3,TRBJ2-7,ASSQGGDTYEQY
NA,TRBV9,TRBJ2-1,ASSSLASGTSYNEQF
NA,TRBV15,TRBJ2-3,ATSREASSDTQY
NA,TRBV12-5,TRBJ2-7,ASGLSGNEQY
NA,TRBV7-8,TRBJ1-2,ASSLVGVGGYT
NA,TRBV7-3,TRBJ2-7,ASSLVERALLY
NA,TRBV28,TRBJ2-1,ASSPGRDISDEQF
NA,TRBV7-6,TRBJ2-1,ASSLGRGGLNEQF
NA,TRBV10-1,TRBJ1-1,ASSEGAPGTEAF
once,TRBV18,TRBJ2-7,ASSPSTGFEQY
NA,TRBV6-5,TRBJ1-3,ASSLSYRASGNTIY
NA,TRBV19,TRBJ1-2,ASSIRWGIPDGYT
once,TRBV7-3,TRBJ2-1,ASSSGTGDEQF
NA,TRBV28,TRBJ2-7,ASQSLQGARGEQY
NA,TRBV27,TRBJ1-6,ASRRYNSPLH
NA,TRBV5-6,TRBJ2-3,ASSLGGAQDTQY
NA,TRBV2,TRBJ1-5,ASAEDINQPQH
NA,TRBV2,TRBJ2-7,ASTSRRDSSYEQY
NA,TRBV7-9,TRBJ2-2,ASSLLELF
NA,TRBV30,TRBJ1-1,AWSVGRLNTEAF
NA,TRBV25-1,TRBJ2-3,ASSGRGARPDTQY
NA,TRBV6-5,TRBJ1-2,ASRPGLLYGYT
NA,TRBV12-5,TRBJ2-7,ASGEGLVYEQY
NA,TRBV2,TRBJ1-2,ASSADRHGYT
NA,TRBV27,TRBJ2-5,ASSLSPAGGVETQY
NA,TRBV7-6,TRBJ1-2,ASSFAGDRKTYGYT
NA,TRBV5-6,TRBJ2-7,ASSLVAVVTHEQY
NA,TRBV6-6,TRBJ2-7,ASSSGTDYEQY
NA,TRBV5-1,TRBJ1-2,ASSLGQGRYGYT
NA,TRBV6-5,TRBJ2-7,ASSPSLGAVDEQY
NA,TRBV29-1,TRBJ2-7,SARVSYEQY
once,TRBV29-1,TRBJ2-1,SGRQFNEQF
once,TRBV7-9,TRBJ2-5,ASSLGPSGGQETQY
NA,TRBV29-1,TRBJ1-4,SVAGQGGEKLF
NA,TRBV6-4,TRBJ1-6,ASSSNRGPVSPLH
NA,TRBV27,TRBJ1-5,ASSPQGVVNQPQH
NA,TRBV19,TRBJ1-5,ASSMLKGPSNQPQH
NA,TRBV6-4,TRBJ1-1,ASSATGLNTEAF
NA,TRBV7-3,TRBJ1-1,ASSFGRNTEAF
NA,TRBV27,TRBJ2-7,ASSLTDSTYEQY
NA,TRBV5-1,TRBJ2-7,ASSLVASVAYEQY
NA,TRBV27,TRBJ1-5,ASSPLNLFDTGNQPQH
once,TRBV19,TRBJ1-6,ASSPGTLPNSPLH
NA,TRBV7-8,TRBJ2-5,ASSLELGKKETQY
NA,TRBV6-6,TRBJ2-7,ASSETDEQY
NA,TRBV4-2,TRBJ2-6,ASSLGQGALGGANVLT
NA,TRBV7-9,NA,ASSLVNEQY
NA,TRBV28,TRBJ1-6,ASIKGGGAGSPLH
NA,TRBV5-5,TRBJ1-1,ASSLIGGEAF
medium-sized,TRBV19,TRBJ1-2,ASKAGGHTNYGYT